The 31 T cell receptor beta chains presented below share a single source sample, sequenced in a study of blood T cell repertoires in COVID-19. The table came from immunoSEQ multiplex PCR; TCRdb's copy has only in-frame clones and leaves some out. Of approximately 37,000 clones in the sample, about 86% were seen once. Sequencing input: peripheral blood. The source is a man aged 40-55 years with active COVID-19.

This sequence joins TRBV5-4 and TRBJ2-3; 10 bases line up with TRBD2. This CDR3 comprises 16 residues. J lost 5 bases, V lost 0 bases, and 6 bases had no gene match. CDR1 and CDR2 (germline): SGHNT, YYREEE (reference sequence). The CDR3 loop reads CASSLAAGGPGDTQYF. CDR3 nucleotide sequence: TGTGCCAGCAGCTTGGCAGCGGGAGGGCCGGGAGATACGCAGTATTTT.

The chain combines TRBV23-1 with TRBJ2-7, with 12 bases that match TRBD1. TRBV23-1 is given ORF status, its function remaining uncertain. J gave up 7 bases and V 4 bases, and 8 bases lay outside the gene matches. The CDR3 contains 15 residues. This CDR3 reads CASSPPGQGAREQYF. The DNA of the CDR3 is TGCGCCAGCAGTCCCCCGGGACAGGGGGCGCGGGAGCAGTACTTC.

The V gene is TRBV28, the J gene TRBJ2-5; 8 positions match TRBD2. The ends lost 11 bases at V and 5 bases at J; junction bases unmatched: 7. The CDR3 has 12 amino acids. Germline CDR1 reads MDHEN; CDR2 reads SYDVKM. The CDR3 region has the DNA TGTGCCGTCCAAGCGGGAGTGGAGACCCAGTACTTC. This translates into CAVQAGVETQYF.

In its sample, this clone was seen a few times. V and J are TRBV5-4 and TRBJ1-2; TRBD1 might be the D (5 bases). The V and J ends lost 0 bases and 5 bases respectively, with 8 bases between them. CDR3 length equals 13 residues. Germline V CDR1 and CDR2: SGHNT, YYREEE (reference sequence). CDR3 nucleotide sequence: TGTGCCAGCAGCTTGGGACAGAAGTATGGCTACACCTTC. It specifies CASSLGQKYGYTF.

Here the CDR3 DNA reads TGTGCCAGCAGTTTTGCAGGGTCTGGGGCCAACGTCCTGACTTTC. It codes for CASSFAGSGANVLTF. The gene calls are TRBV25-1 and TRBJ2-6, with a possible D match to TRBD1 (5 bases). CDR1 is MGHDK, CDR2 SYGVNS, per germline. The V end was cut by 5 bases, the J end by 1 base, with 9 bases between. The CDR3 runs to 15 residues. Full variable domain (remainder filled in from reference TRBV25-1 and TRBJ2-6): EADIYQTPRYLVIGTGKKITLECSQTMGHDKMYWYQQDPGMELHLIHYSYGVNSTEKGDLSSESTVSRIRTEHFPLTLESARPSHTSQYLCASSFAGSGANVLTFGAGSRLTVL.

J is TRBJ2-3 and V is TRBV12-3 or TRBV12-4; D remains unclear. The CDR3 sequence is 11 residues long. V lost 6 bases, J lost 6 bases, and 7 bases lay in between. The CDR3 bases are TGTGCCAGCAGGAGCAGGGATACGCAGTATTTT. It yields the protein CASRSRDTQYF.

The CDR3 region is CASSQEVADTQYF. The CDR3 DNA reads TGTGCCAGCAGCCAGGAGGTAGCGGATACGCAGTATTTT. The genes are TRBV7-3 and TRBJ2-3; tentatively, D is TRBD2 (5 bases). Trimming took off 5 bases at V and 6 bases at J, with 12 bases between the two ends. The CDR3 has 13 amino acids. The V gene's germline CDR1 is SGHTA and CDR2 FQGTGA.

This chain connects TRBV5-4 to TRBJ2-7; TRBD2 matches at 7 bases. CDR1 and CDR2 (germline): SGHNT, YYREEE (reference sequence). The V and J ends lost 4 bases and 0 bases, in that order; junction bases with no gene match: 7. The length of the CDR3 is 15 residues. The CDR3 loop is CASSDPSGASYEQYF. The CDR3 nucleotides read TGTGCCAGCAGCGATCCCAGCGGGGCCTCCTACGAGCAGTACTTC.

The rearrangement uses TRBV24-1 and TRBJ1-6; D call uncertain. Trimming removed 9 bases from V and 5 bases from J, with 10 bases in between. This CDR3 comprises 13 residues. Germline loops: CDR1 KGHDR, CDR2 SFDVKD. The CDR3 protein is CATQTGDNSPLHF. In DNA form, the CDR3 reads TGTGCCACCCAGACTGGCGATAATTCACCCCTCCACTTT.

The chain combines TRBV11-2 with TRBJ1-1, with a possible D match to TRBD1 (5 bases). Germline-derived CDR1 and CDR2 are SGHAT and FQNNGV. The CDR3 is 16 amino acids. The V end lost 6 bases, the J end lost 2 bases, and 19 bases lay between the germline ends. CDR3 protein: CASRPAGGGGNTEAFF. CDR3 DNA sequence: TGTGCCAGCAGGCCCGCCGGTGGGGGAGGCAACACTGAAGCTTTCTTT.

This clone was counted a few times. The chain couples TRBV30 to TRBJ2-2; the match to TRBD2 covers 7 bases. CDR1 and CDR2 from the germline V gene are GTSNPN and SVGIG (reference sequence). V gave up 7 bases and J gave up 9 bases; unmatched junction bases: 11. CDR3 length: 13 amino acids. The CDR3 DNA reads TGTGCCTTTCGACTAGCCTCAACCAGGGAGCTGTTTTTT. This translates into CAFRLASTRELFF. Full variable domain (outside the CDR3, taken from reference TRBV30 and TRBJ2-2): SQTIHQWPATLVQPVGSPLSLECTVEGTSNPNLYWYRQAAGRGLQLLFYSVGIGQISSEVPQNLSASRPQDRQFILSSKKLLLSDSGFYLCAFRLASTRELFFGEGSRLTVL.

This rearrangement joins TRBV29-1 to TRBJ2-3, with a tentative D call TRBD2 (6 bases). Germline CDR1 SQVTM, CDR2 ANQGSEA. The CDR3 length is 13 residues. Trimming left V 8 bases short and J 2 bases short, with 14 bases between. The CDR3 here is CSWGGGPTDTQYF. The DNA of the CDR3 is TGCAGCTGGGGAGGCGGGCCCACAGATACGCAGTATTTT.

V and J are TRBV7-9 and TRBJ2-3, with a possible D match to TRBD2 (5 bases). This CDR3 contains 14 residues. V shed 1 base and J shed 5 bases, with 10 bases lying between them. From germline, CDR1 is SEHNR and CDR2 FQNEAQ (reference sequence). The chain's CDR3 is CASSLVGGEDTQYF. CDR3 nucleotide sequence: TGTGCCAGCAGCTTAGTAGGAGGTGAAGATACGCAGTATTTT.

V gene TRBV28 combines with J gene TRBJ1-1, with D maybe TRBD1 (5 bases). The ends were cut back, 4 bases at V and 7 bases at J, with 10 bases in the middle. Germline loops: CDR1 MDHEN, CDR2 SYDVKM. The CDR3 consists of 12 residues. CDR3 nucleotides: TGTGCCAGCAGTTCCACAGGAGATGAAGCTTTCTTT. Encoded protein: CASSSTGDEAFF.

This rearrangement joins TRBV2 to TRBJ1-1; no definite D call. Trimming removed 8 bases from V and 5 bases from J, with 18 bases in between. Germline CDR1 SNHLY, CDR2 FYNNEI. CDR3 length: 14 residues. The CDR3 coding sequence is TGTGCCAGCGTTCCCGAGAGCTTGGAGACTGAAGCTTTCTTT. It yields the protein CASVPESLETEAFF.

This sequence joins TRBV10-2 and TRBJ1-1, with D uncertain. The V and J ends lost 7 bases and 5 bases respectively, with 17 bases between them. Germline assignment: CDR1 WSHSY and CDR2 SAAADI. The CDR3 has 14 residues. The CDR3 region has the DNA TGCGCCAGCAAAAGCAGTTACGGGAATACTGAAGCTTTCTTT. Protein: CASKSSYGNTEAFF.

The chain is built from TRBV5-4 and TRBJ2-5, with 12 bases fitting TRBD2. The CDR3 is 15 residues long. The J segment lost 5 bases and the V segment lost 4 bases, leaving 6 bases of the junction unmatched. Germline values: CDR1 SGHNT, CDR2 YYREEE (reference sequence). The CDR3 DNA reads TGTGCCAGCAGCCCGGCGCTAGCGGGAGGGGAGACCCAGTACTTC. Translating it yields CASSPALAGGETQYF.

This clone was counted once. This sequence joins TRBV5-1 and TRBJ2-1, with D tentatively TRBD2 (6 bases). Trimming removed 4 bases at V and 6 bases at J, with 14 bases between. Germline CDR1 and CDR2: SGHRS and YFSETQ. The CDR3 runs to 14 residues. Here the CDR3 DNA reads TGCGCCAGCAGCAGGGCCATCGGGGGCAATGAGCAGTTCTTC. It specifies CASSRAIGGNEQFF.

The chain joins TRBV27 to TRBJ2-2; 8 bases align to TRBD2. The germline CDR1 and CDR2 sequences are MNHEY and SMNVEV (reference sequence). Trimming at V came to 4 bases and at J to 5 bases, leaving 3 bases not matched to a gene. This CDR3 has 14 residues. CDR3 coding DNA: TGTGCCAGCAGTTCTCCTAGCGGGACCGGGGAGCTGTTTTTT. Translated: CASSSPSGTGELFF.

CDR3 nucleotides: TGTGCCTGGAGTGCGGAAGGGGGTCAGCCCCAGCATTTT. Translated: CAWSAEGGQPQHF. The chain uses TRBV30 and TRBJ1-5, with a tentative D call TRBD1 (6 bases). V was trimmed by 1 base and J by 6 bases, leaving 10 bases between them. From germline, CDR1 is GTSNPN and CDR2 SVGIG (reference sequence). This CDR3 has 13 amino acids. The variable domain in full, completed from reference TRBV30 and TRBJ1-5, reads SQTIHQWPATLVQPVGSPLSLECTVEGTSNPNLYWYRQAAGRGLQLLFYSVGIGQISSEVPQNLSASRPQDRQFILSSKKLLLSDSGFYLCAWSAEGGQPQHFGDGTRLSIL.

The rearrangement uses TRBV4-2 and TRBJ2-1; 8 nucleotides line up with TRBD2. Germline-derived CDR1 and CDR2 are LGHNA and YNFKEQ. Losses at the gene ends were 0 bases for V and 0 bases for J; bases not matched to a gene: 7. CDR3 length: 18 amino acids. DNA for the CDR3: TGTGCCAGCAGCCAAGATGGGACTAGGTTTCGCTCCTACAATGAGCAGTTCTTC. It specifies CASSQDGTRFRSYNEQFF.

The rearrangement links TRBV11-2 to TRBJ2-5, with a weak D call TRBD2 (5 bases). This CDR3 spans 14 amino acids. Germline V gene data show CDR1 as SGHAT and CDR2 as FQNNGV. V gave up 5 bases and J gave up 7 bases, with 17 bases separating them. The DNA of the CDR3 is TGTGCCAGCAGCAAAGCGGTGGTTGGGAGGACCCAGTACTTC. This encodes CASSKAVVGRTQYF.

V gene TRBV7-3 combines with J gene TRBJ2-2, with 7 bases identical to TRBD1. Germline values: CDR1 SGHTA, CDR2 FQGTGA. There are 16 residues in the CDR3. Trimming removed 5 bases from V and 1 base from J; junction bases left unmatched: 7. This CDR3 reads CASSRRGGWNTGELFF. In DNA form, the CDR3 reads TGTGCCAGCAGCAGACGAGGGGGCTGGAACACCGGGGAGCTGTTTTTT.

This clone was detected once. This sequence joins TRBV4-1 and TRBJ2-7; 10 nucleotides agree with TRBD1. The germline gives CDR1 MGHRA, CDR2 YSYEKL. The trim removed 1 base at V and 7 bases at J, leaving 7 bases unmatched. CDR3 size: 15 residues. As DNA, the CDR3 is TGCGCCAGCAGCCAAGTGGGGACAGGGGCTCTTGAGCAGTACTTC. Protein: CASSQVGTGALEQYF.

The sample holds a few counts of this clone. V and J are TRBV28 and TRBJ2-7; no clear D gene. This CDR3 is 13 amino acids long. The V gene lost 10 bases and the J gene lost 0 bases, with 13 bases spanning the gap. Germline V gene lookup returns CDR1 MDHEN and CDR2 SYDVKM. CDR3 protein: CATQFPSSYEQYF. As DNA, the CDR3 is TGTGCCACCCAATTTCCCAGCTCCTACGAGCAGTACTTC.

The rearrangement links TRBV27 to TRBJ2-1, with D perhaps TRBD2 (5 bases). V was cut by 5 bases and J by 4 bases, with 21 bases left in between. In germline, CDR1 is MNHEY, CDR2 SMNVEV (reference sequence). This CDR3 region has 17 residues. The CDR3 region is CASSKLGLQLDYNEQFF. In DNA form, the CDR3 reads TGTGCCAGCAGTAAACTCGGACTCCAACTCGATTACAATGAGCAGTTCTTC.

The chain combines TRBV18 with TRBJ1-5; no definite D call. V was shortened by 2 bases and J by 3 bases, with 11 bases between the two germline ends. The CDR3 has 15 amino acids. Germline V gives CDR1 KGHSH, CDR2 LQKENI. The CDR3 sequence is CASSPARQLNQPQHF. CDR3 coding DNA: TGTGCCAGCTCACCAGCCAGACAACTCAATCAGCCCCAGCATTTT.

This clone was detected only once. This CDR3 is CASSLLQSNTEAFF. CDR3 nucleotide sequence: TGTGCCAGCAGTTTATTACAGTCTAACACTGAAGCTTTCTTT. The chain recombines TRBV27 with TRBJ1-1, with D unclear. CDR1 is MNHEY, CDR2 SMNVEV, per germline (reference sequence). This CDR3 is 14 amino acids long. V was shortened by 1 base and J by 2 bases, with 8 bases between the two germline ends.

As for this clone: Mismatch with germline at one junction end may stem from a read error. The chain is built from TRBV29-1 and TRBJ2-3; 11 nucleotides match TRBD2. Per the germline V gene, CDR1 is SQVTM and CDR2 is ANQGSEA. This CDR3 is built from 13 residues. The CDR3 sequence is CSATSGRTDTQYF. The CDR3 region has the DNA TGTAGCGCTACTAGCGGGAGAACAGATACGCAGTATTTT.

J is TRBJ1-5 and V is TRBV5-6; possible D gene TRBD1, 5 bases. Trimming removed 3 bases from V and 5 bases from J, with 6 bases in between. CDR1 and CDR2 from the germline V gene are SGHDT and YYEEEE. The CDR3 has 12 residues. The CDR3 DNA sequence: TGTGCCAGCAGCTCAGGGTATCAGCCCCAGCATTTT. As protein: CASSSGYQPQHF.

This sequence joins TRBV5-6 and TRBJ1-3; D unclear. This CDR3 is built from 16 residues. The V end was cut by 2 bases, the J end by 3 bases, with 15 bases between. Looked up from germline, CDR1 is SGHDT and CDR2 is YYEEEE. For the CDR3, the DNA is TGTGCCAGCAGCTTAATCTCGGCGGTAGGTGGAAACACCATATATTTT. It is translated as CASSLISAVGGNTIYF. The full variable domain, with the rest looked up from reference TRBV5-6 and TRBJ1-3, is DAGVTQSPTHLIKTRGQQVTLRCSPKSGHDTVSWYQQALGQGPQFIFQYYEEEERQRGNFPDRFSGHQFPNYSSELNVNALLLGDSALYLCASSLISAVGGNTIYFGEGSWLTVV.